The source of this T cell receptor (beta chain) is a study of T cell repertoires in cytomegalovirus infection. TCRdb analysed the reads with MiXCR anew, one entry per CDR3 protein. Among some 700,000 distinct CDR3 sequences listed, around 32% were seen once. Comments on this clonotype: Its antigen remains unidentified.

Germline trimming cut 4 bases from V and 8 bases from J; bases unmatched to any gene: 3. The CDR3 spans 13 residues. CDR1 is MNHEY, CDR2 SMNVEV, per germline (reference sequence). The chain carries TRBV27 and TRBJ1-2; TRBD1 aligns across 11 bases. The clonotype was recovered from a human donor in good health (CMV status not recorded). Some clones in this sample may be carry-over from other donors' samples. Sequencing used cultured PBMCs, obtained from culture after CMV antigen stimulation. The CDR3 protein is CASSWGTGGGYTF. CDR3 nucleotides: TGTGCCAGCAGTTGGGGGACAGGGGGAGGCTACACCTTC.